This is a list of T cell receptor beta chains from one sample in a study of cytomegalovirus exposure and HLA in healthy donors. The assay was immunoSEQ multiplex PCR, and TCRdb's table has in-frame clones only and misses some. The data contain 90,000 to 150,000 clones, under 85% of them seen just once; the ten biggest clones take up roughly 9.7%. Specimen: PBMCs. The receptors come from a man between 35 and 55 years old in good health and CMV-seropositive. Both conserved end residues are part of each CDR3. A D gene is named only where the DNA matches it firmly. Clone size is shown for a subset of rows, as once, few, many or a class of expanded clone.

CASSLRSGSSTGELFF,TGTGCCAGCAGCTTGCGGTCAGGGTCATCGACCGGGGAGCTGTTTTTT,NA,NA,TRBV7-8,TRBJ2-2
CATSYGGYPNYEQYF,TGTGCCACCTCGTACGGGGGGTACCCTAACTACGAGCAGTACTTC,TRBD2,NA,TRBV5-7,TRBJ2-7
CASSQDTGVGTQYF,TGCGCCAGCAGCCAAGATACAGGGGTAGGGACCCAGTACTTC,TRBD1,NA,TRBV4-3,TRBJ2-5
CASRFLAGASTDTQYF,TGTGCCAGCAGGTTCCTTGCGGGAGCTAGCACAGATACGCAGTATTTT,TRBD2,NA,TRBV7-2,TRBJ2-3
CASSFPGDSYNEQFF,TGTGCCAGCAGCTTTCCGGGGGACTCCTACAATGAGCAGTTCTTC,NA,NA,TRBV5-6,TRBJ2-1
CASDPRGRQETQYF,TGTGCCAGCGACCCGCGGGGGAGACAAGAGACCCAGTACTTC,TRBD2,NA,TRBV2,TRBJ2-5
CASSPVEGWENEQFF,TGTGCCAGCTCACCCGTTGAGGGCTGGGAGAATGAGCAGTTCTTC,NA,NA,TRBV18,TRBJ2-1
CASSYLGQGTDTQYF,TGTGCCAGCAGTTACCTGGGACAGGGCACAGATACGCAGTATTTT,TRBD1,NA,TRBV6-5,TRBJ2-3
CASSPGQEAGTLHF,TGTGCCAGCTCACCCGGACAGGAGGCAGGAACCCTCCACTTT,TRBD1,few,TRBV18,TRBJ1-6
CASRQQGGPQHF,TGTGCCAGCAGGCAACAGGGCGGGCCCCAGCATTTT,NA,NA,TRBV28,TRBJ1-5
CASSAGGLGGTQYF,TGTGCCAGCAGCGCGGGGGGACTAGGCGGGACCCAGTACTTC,TRBD2,NA,TRBV5-4,TRBJ2-5